The next 21 T cell receptor beta chains were all read from a single sample in a study of identical twins listed by TCRdb under 2016. Library creation used 5' RACE. Sequencer: Illumina HiSeq 2000. Using fastp trimming at Q25 and MiXCR clonotype assembly, TCRdb reanalyzed the public sequencing data and kept in-frame beta chains. All rows with the same CDR3 protein become a single entry with the most common DNA and genes. The table for this sample lists some 760,000 distinct CDR3 sequences; 18% of them were counted only once. The ten largest clones represent around 14% of the sample. The sample also formed part of further work on T cells expressing NK-cell markers.

The source material was PBMCs. Receptors were obtained from a woman aged 18 to 35 in good health.

This clonotype was recorded a few times. The chain carries TRBV20-1 and TRBJ1-2; D perhaps matches TRBD1 (5 bases). The germline V and J ends were trimmed by 2 bases and 8 bases, with 24 bases remaining between them. The CDR3 length is 16 residues. Germline CDR1 is DFQATT and CDR2 is SNEGSKA (reference sequence). The CDR3 here is CSARLRGEQAMGGYTF. The CDR3 nucleotides are TGCAGTGCTAGACTAAGGGGAGAACAGGCCATGGGGGGCTACACCTTC.

This clonotype was counted between two and nine times. The CDR3 reads CASSLRLAGDSNEQFF. Written as DNA, the CDR3 is TGCGCCAGCAGCTTGAGGCTAGCGGGGGACAGCAATGAGCAGTTCTTC. This rearrangement joins TRBV5-1 to TRBJ2-1, with 10 bases aligning to TRBD2. V lost 1 base to trimming and J lost 6 bases; unmatched junction nucleotides: 7. CDR3 length: 16 amino acids. The germline CDR1 and CDR2 sequences are SGHRS and YFSETQ.

This clonotype was seen ten or more times. This sequence joins TRBV18 and TRBJ1-6; the D gene is possibly TRBD1 (5 bases). Trimming shortened V by 2 bases and J by 2 bases, and 10 bases separated the two germline ends. CDR1 is KGHSH and CDR2 is LQKENI in the germline V gene. This CDR3 spans 16 amino acids. The CDR3, as DNA: TGTGCCAGCTCACCATGGACAAGAACCTATAATTCACCCCTCCACTTT. This gives the protein CASSPWTRTYNSPLHF.

The chain couples TRBV20-1 to TRBJ2-7; D gene ambiguous. V lost 4 bases, J lost 3 bases, and 4 bases lay in between. Germline V gives CDR1 DFQATT, CDR2 SNEGSKA (reference sequence). The CDR3 totals 10 residues. The CDR3 loop is CSAMGYEQYF. DNA of the CDR3: TGCAGTGCTATGGGCTACGAGCAGTACTTC.

The chain has TRBV20-1 and TRBJ2-7; possible D gene TRBD2, 5 bases. The CDR3 spans 15 residues. Germline V gene data show CDR1 as DFQATT and CDR2 as SNEGSKA (reference sequence). Trimming took off 0 bases at V and 0 bases at J, with 12 bases between the two ends. Written as DNA, the CDR3 is TGCAGTGCTAGAGATGGAAAGCGGAGCTCCTACGAGCAGTACTTC. Translated: CSARDGKRSSYEQYF.

The chain joins TRBV2 to TRBJ2-3; 9 nucleotides line up with TRBD2. After removal of 6 bases from V and 4 bases from J, the junction contained 8 bases not matched to a gene. The CDR3 runs 15 residues. The germline gives CDR1 SNHLY, CDR2 FYNNEI. The CDR3 nucleotides read TGTGCCAGCAGAGTACGCGGGGGGGCGGCAGATACGCAGTATTTT. Its translation is CASRVRGGAADTQYF.

A few counts support this clonotype. CDR3 DNA sequence: TGTGCCAGCAACGTCGGGGGAGGCGGAAACACCATATATTTT. The encoded protein is CASNVGGGGNTIYF. The chain recombines TRBV12-3 or TRBV12-4 with TRBJ1-3, with a tentative D call TRBD1 (5 bases). The CDR3 has 14 amino acids. Trimming removed 7 bases from V and 4 bases from J, with 14 bases in between.

The rearrangement uses TRBV3-1 and TRBJ2-1; D is uncertain. The CDR3 spans 17 residues. From germline, CDR1 is LGHDT and CDR2 YNNKEL (reference sequence). Trimming took 0 bases from V and 7 from J, leaving 19 bases between them. CDR3 DNA: TGTGCCAGCAGCCAAGAGGAAGGCAAGCCAAAGGCGAATGAGCAGTTCTTC. Encoded protein: CASSQEEGKPKANEQFF.

This clonotype was observed a few times. This chain links TRBV20-1 with TRBJ2-7; D gene ambiguous. Germline CDR1 is DFQATT and CDR2 is SNEGSKA (reference sequence). The V and J ends lost 3 bases and 3 bases respectively, with 9 bases between them. There are 12 residues in the CDR3. The CDR3 DNA follows: TGCAGTGCTAGCGAACAGAACTACGAGCAGTACTTC. Translating it yields CSASEQNYEQYF.

The chain couples TRBV20-1 to TRBJ2-3; 10 nucleotides align to TRBD2. The V segment lost 3 bases and the J segment 5 bases; nucleotides outside the gene matches: 8. This CDR3 has 15 residues. The germline V gene encodes CDR1 DFQATT and CDR2 SNEGSKA (reference sequence). CDR3 sequence: CSARRRASGRDTQYF. In DNA, the CDR3 is TGCAGTGCTAGGAGGAGGGCTAGCGGGAGAGATACGCAGTATTTT.

This clonotype was counted only a few times. The chain couples TRBV5-1 to TRBJ2-3; D might be TRBD1 or TRBD2, each matching 5 bases. Germline V gene data show CDR1 as SGHRS and CDR2 as YFSETQ. The CDR3 is 14 amino acids. V lost 6 bases, J lost 2 bases, and 13 bases lay in between. CDR3 loop: CASINEGTTDTQYF. The CDR3 DNA reads TGCGCCAGCATTAATGAAGGGACCACAGATACGCAGTATTTT. Supplemented by reference TRBV5-1 and TRBJ2-3, the full variable domain reads KAGVTQTPRYLIKTRGQQVTLSCSPISGHRSVSWYQQTPGQGLQFLFEYFSETQRNKGNFPGRFSGRQFSNSRSEMNVSTLELGDSALYLCASINEGTTDTQYFGPGTRLTVL.

The rearrangement links TRBV6-1 to TRBJ2-2, with D perhaps matching TRBD1 or TRBD2 (5 bases each). The germline CDR1 and CDR2 sequences are MNHNS and SASEGT. V was trimmed by 6 bases and J by 1 base, leaving 12 bases between them. The CDR3 is made up of 15 amino acids. DNA for the CDR3: TGTGCCAGCAGGAGGGACCTGATGAACACCGGGGAGCTGTTTTTT. This encodes CASRRDLMNTGELFF.

The chain joins TRBV5-1 to TRBJ2-5; 11 positions match TRBD2. Germline V lookup: CDR1 SGHRS, CDR2 YFSETQ. The V and J ends lost 4 bases and 2 bases, in that order; junction bases with no gene match: 4. The CDR3 runs to 15 residues. The CDR3 coding sequence is TGCGCCAGCAGCGGAACTAGCGGGAGTCAAGAGACCCAGTACTTC. Its translation: CASSGTSGSQETQYF.

In this sample, this clonotype turned up a few times. This sequence joins TRBV4-3 and TRBJ2-3; 8 bases are a match to TRBD2. The CDR3 totals 17 residues. CDR1 LGHNA and CDR2 YSLEER come from the germline V gene. V lost 3 bases to trimming and J lost 2 bases; unmatched junction nucleotides: 10. The CDR3 DNA follows: TGCGCCAGCAGCCACGGGGGGGGTCCCAAGGTCACAGATACGCAGTATTTT. This gives the protein CASSHGGGPKVTDTQYF.

This clonotype occurred many times. The chain has TRBV4-1 and TRBJ2-3, with TRBD2 identical over 8 bases. Germline V lookup: CDR1 MGHRA, CDR2 YSYEKL. V gave up 2 bases and J gave up 2 bases; unmatched junction bases: 12. CDR3 length: 18 amino acids. The CDR3 reads CASSQTPSLAGNTDTQYF. The CDR3 region has the DNA TGCGCCAGCAGCCAAACCCCCTCTCTAGCGGGCAACACAGATACGCAGTATTTT.

In this sample, this clonotype turned up a few times. The chain recombines TRBV7-2 with TRBJ2-5; possibly TRBD1 for D (6 bases). In germline, CDR1 is SGHTA, CDR2 FQGNSA. Trimming took off 1 base at V and 7 bases at J, with 16 bases between the two ends. The CDR3 runs to 15 residues. The CDR3 nucleotides read TGTGCCAGCAGCTTAGGGGGGACACAAGGGGGGACCCAGTACTTC. Protein product: CASSLGGTQGGTQYF.

The chain joins TRBV5-1 to TRBJ2-6; D ambiguous. CDR1 and CDR2 from the germline V gene are SGHRS and YFSETQ. The V and J ends lost 4 bases and 2 bases respectively, with 19 bases between them. The CDR3 loop spans 18 amino acids. Here the CDR3 reads CASSPHASQSTGANVLTF. CDR3 nucleotide sequence: TGCGCCAGCAGCCCACATGCTTCACAATCGACTGGGGCCAACGTCCTGACTTTC.

The chain has TRBV5-1 and TRBJ2-2; D is uncertain. The length of the CDR3 is 13 residues. Germline CDR1 is SGHRS and CDR2 is YFSETQ. V was cut by 7 bases and J by 5 bases, with 12 bases left in between. The DNA for the CDR3 is TGCGCCAGCTACCCAGGCAGGACCGGGGAGCTGTTTTTT. Its translation is CASYPGRTGELFF.

The sample holds many counts of this clonotype. The chain carries TRBV6-1 and TRBJ2-6, with 8 bases identical to TRBD1. After removal of 8 bases from V and 0 bases from J, the junction contained 3 bases not matched to a gene. The germline V gene has CDR1 MNHNS and CDR2 SASEGT. The CDR3 spans 15 residues. This chain's CDR3 is CASGQGSSGANVLTF. The CDR3 DNA sequence: TGTGCCAGCGGACAGGGATCCTCTGGGGCCAACGTCCTGACTTTC.

J is TRBJ2-7 and V is TRBV11-3; TRBD2 is a possible D gene (5 bases). CDR3 length: 13 amino acids. Per germline, CDR1 SGHNT and CDR2 YENEEA. The V end lost 8 bases, the J end lost 4 bases, and 15 bases lay between the germline ends. The CDR3 region is CASAIEGYYEQYF. In nucleotides, the CDR3 is TGTGCCAGCGCCATAGAGGGATATTACGAGCAGTACTTC. The full variable domain, in which reference TRBV11-3 and TRBJ2-7 provide the parts outside the CDR3, is EAGVVQSPRYKIIEKKQPVAFWCNPISGHNTLYWYLQNLGQGPELLIRYENEEAVDDSQLPKDRFSAERLKGVDSTLKIQPAELGDSAVYLCASAIEGYYEQYFGPGTRLTVT.

This clonotype was picked up a small number of times. J is TRBJ2-3 and V is TRBV25-1, with TRBD2 as a possible D gene (5 bases). The CDR3 totals 15 residues. From germline, CDR1 is MGHDK and CDR2 SYGVNS. V gave up 5 bases and J gave up 0 bases, with 12 bases separating them. DNA of the CDR3: TGTGCCAGCAGTCCTACTAGTCATAGCACAGATACGCAGTATTTT. Its protein is CASSPTSHSTDTQYF.